The next 7 T cell receptor beta chains were all read from a single sample in a study of T cell clones after liver transplantation (dated by TCRdb to between 2018 and 2021). The library was obtained by the immunoSEQ multiplex PCR assay. Entries here come from immuneACCESS through TCRdb and include only in-frame sequences with V and J called. Some clones fail to appear in such tables; in the studies checked, an unresolved V gene covers under half of the shortfall, and the cause of the remainder is unknown. The sample table records around 78,000 clones; approximately 87% of these occur just once. Together, the top ten hold about 2.5% of the sample. The specimen comprised CD4+ T cells from blood, sampled at the 22-month timepoint. These receptor sequences come from a human patient who received a liver transplant. Donor T cells from the graft may be present among the T cells after a transplant.

The J gene is TRBJ2-3, the V gene TRBV7-6; 9 bases match TRBD2. J lost 6 bases, V lost 2 bases, and 3 bases had no gene match. Germline V gives CDR1 SGHVS, CDR2 FNYEAQ. The CDR3 extends over 14 amino acids. The CDR3 region has the DNA TGTGCCAGCAGCTTATATAGCGGGAGCGATACGCAGTATTTT. It specifies CASSLYSGSDTQYF. Full variable domain (outside the CDR3, taken from reference TRBV7-6 and TRBJ2-3): GAGVSQSPRYKVTKRGQDVALRCDPISGHVSLYWYRQALGQGPEFLTYFNYEAQQDKSGLPNDRFSAERPEGSISTLTIQRTEQRDSAMYRCASSLYSGSDTQYFGPGTRLTVL.

The chain recombines TRBV11-3 with TRBJ2-1; 7 bases are shared with TRBD2. The CDR3 runs 17 residues. The V and J ends lost 1 base and 5 bases, in that order; junction bases with no gene match: 11. The V gene's germline CDR1 is SGHNT and CDR2 YENEEA. The CDR3 loop reads CASSLGGDYLPDNEQFF. CDR3 nucleotide sequence: TGTGCCAGCAGCTTAGGTGGGGACTACCTACCGGACAATGAGCAGTTCTTC.

The chain employs TRBV6-1 and TRBJ1-5; D is ambiguous. The CDR3 is 15 amino acids. Trimming took 4 bases from V and 1 from J, leaving 11 bases between them. Germline V gene data show CDR1 as MNHNS and CDR2 as SASEGT. The DNA for the CDR3 is TGTGCCAGCAGTGCTGCCGCCACGAGCAATCAGCCCCAGCATTTT. This gives the protein CASSAAATSNQPQHF.

The chain joins TRBV27 to TRBJ1-2, with D unclear. With 11 bases removed from V and 0 bases from J, the gap between germline ends came to 10 bases. The CDR3 sequence is 12 residues long. Germline values: CDR1 MNHEY, CDR2 SMNVEV (reference sequence). The CDR3 loop reads CASARTNYGYTF. CDR3 DNA: TGTGCCTCCGCGAGGACTAACTATGGCTACACCTTC.

This clone was picked up one time. This chain uses TRBV29-1 with TRBJ1-2, with D possibly matching TRBD1 (5 bases). From germline, CDR1 is SQVTM and CDR2 ANQGSEA. The CDR3 contains 12 residues. Trimming left V 6 bases short and J 2 bases short, with 10 bases between. CDR3 loop: CSVSPGNYGYTF. Here the CDR3 DNA reads TGCAGCGTGAGCCCAGGGAACTATGGCTACACCTTC.

This clone was seen more than once but under ten times. Here the CDR3 reads CAWSLLDLGREQYF. The CDR3 bases are TGTGCCTGGAGCCTCTTAGACCTAGGCCGCGAGCAGTACTTC. V is TRBV30 and J is TRBJ2-7; D ambiguous. The CDR3 has 14 amino acids. V dropped 3 bases and J dropped 6 bases, with 18 bases sitting between them. Looked up from germline, CDR1 is GTSNPN and CDR2 is SVGIG (reference sequence).

In its sample, this clone was seen once. The chain joins TRBV2 to TRBJ2-1; the D gene could be TRBD1 or TRBD2 (5 bases each). This CDR3 spans 14 amino acids. V shed 6 bases and J shed 14 bases, with 23 bases lying between them. From germline, CDR1 is SNHLY and CDR2 FYNNEI. The CDR3 sequence: CASSDGASRGDEFF. The CDR3, as DNA: TGTGCCAGCAGCGACGGGGCCTCTAGGGGTGATGAGTTCTTC.